These 27 T cell receptor beta chains share one sample of origin, sequenced in a study of PD-L1 blockade in urothelial cancer. As for time point: peripheral blood 6 weeks after treatment start. The repertoire was sequenced with immunoSEQ multiplex PCR; TCRdb's copy has only in-frame clones and lacks some. The profile covers 20,000 to 25,000 clones, with roughly 89% appearing a single time and around 10% taken by the ten largest. This specimen consisted of PBMCs, obtained around atezolizumab (anti-PD-L1) treatment. The origin of the receptors is a woman in her fifties or sixties with urothelial cancer.

The chain couples TRBV27 to TRBJ2-7, with D perhaps TRBD1 (6 bases). The CDR3 extends over 19 amino acids. Trimming removed 5 bases from V and 4 bases from J, with 30 bases in between. Per the germline V gene, CDR1 is MNHEY and CDR2 is SMNVEV (reference sequence). The CDR3 nucleotides are TGTGCCAGCAGTCGATTACCCCCGGGACACCTACTTTCTTTTTACGAGCAGTACTTC. Translating it yields CASSRLPPGHLLSFYEQYF.

The chain combines TRBV7-2 with TRBJ2-2; TRBD1 matches at 8 bases. The trim removed 6 bases at V and 0 bases at J, leaving 6 bases unmatched. The CDR3 runs to 16 residues. CDR1 is SGHTA and CDR2 is FQGNSA in the germline V gene. CDR3 protein: CASRIQGAPNTGELFF. DNA of the CDR3: TGTGCCAGCAGAATTCAGGGGGCGCCGAACACCGGGGAGCTGTTTTTT. Looking up the rest from reference TRBV7-2 and TRBJ2-2 gives the full variable domain: GAGVSQSPSNKVTEKGKDVELRCDPISGHTALYWYRQSLGQGLEFLIYFQGNSAPDKSGLPSDRFSAERTGGSVSTLTIQRTQQEDSAVYLCASRIQGAPNTGELFFGEGSRLTVL.

The chain combines TRBV4-3 with TRBJ2-1, with 16 bases matching TRBD2. Unmatched junction bases numbered 6, after V lost 5 bases and J lost 5 bases. The CDR3 is made up of 17 amino acids. Per germline, CDR1 LGHNA and CDR2 YSLEER. The CDR3 bases are TGCGCCAGCAGCTGGGGACTAGCGGGGGGGCTCAACAATGAGCAGTTCTTC. Encoded protein: CASSWGLAGGLNNEQFF.

The rearrangement uses TRBV10-3 and TRBJ2-3; D is undetermined. From germline, CDR1 is ENHRY and CDR2 SYGVKD. Trimming removed 4 bases from V and 2 bases from J, with 10 bases in between. The length of the CDR3 is 14 residues. The CDR3 spells CAISAGLVTDTQYF. DNA of the CDR3: TGTGCCATCAGTGCGGGTCTAGTCACAGATACGCAGTATTTT.

The J gene is TRBJ1-2, the V gene TRBV6-5; D is possibly TRBD1 (5 bases). Germline assignment: CDR1 MNHEY and CDR2 SVGAGI. Trimming cost V 3 bases and J 4 bases, with 12 bases left between them. The CDR3 length is 14 residues. The CDR3 loop reads CASSYGRGGYGYTF. Here the CDR3 DNA reads TGTGCCAGCAGTTATGGGCGGGGGGGCTATGGCTACACCTTC.

The chain links TRBV27 to TRBJ1-2; D is unclear. The length of the CDR3 is 12 residues. Per germline, CDR1 MNHEY and CDR2 SMNVEV (reference sequence). Trimming took off 5 bases at V and 5 bases at J, with 9 bases between the two ends. CDR3 bases: TGTGCCAGCAGTGGCAGAGGATATGGCTACACCTTC. Translation: CASSGRGYGYTF.

The CDR3 DNA follows: TGTGCCAGCTCCCCTCCGGGGAATCCCTACGAGCAGTACTTC. Translated: CASSPPGNPYEQYF. The V call is TRBV18, the J call TRBJ2-7; weak D call: TRBD2 (5 bases). The CDR3 extends over 14 amino acids. The germline V gene has CDR1 KGHSH and CDR2 LQKENI. Trimming shortened V by 6 bases and J by 2 bases, and 14 bases separated the two germline ends.

This chain links TRBV7-8 with TRBJ2-5; TRBD2 might be the D (6 bases). Germline CDR1 reads SGHVS; CDR2 reads FQNEAQ. There are 18 residues in the CDR3. The germline V and J ends were trimmed by 5 bases and 2 bases, with 24 bases remaining between them. The DNA of the CDR3 is TGTGCCAGCAGCCAAATATCGGGAGATTTGATGTTGCAAGAGACCCAGTACTTC. Its translation: CASSQISGDLMLQETQYF. The whole variable domain, filled in from reference TRBV7-8 and TRBJ2-5, reads GAGVSQSPRYKVAKRGQDVALRCDPISGHVSLFWYQQALGQGPEFLTYFQNEAQLDKSGLPSDRFFAERPEGSVSTLKIQRTQQEDSAVYLCASSQISGDLMLQETQYFGPGTRLLVL.

The chain combines TRBV19 with TRBJ1-2; 7 bases map to TRBD1. The germline CDR1 and CDR2 sequences are LNHDA and SQIVND (reference sequence). The CDR3 has 14 amino acids. V lost 9 bases, J lost 6 bases, and 13 bases stayed unmatched. The CDR3 bases are TGTGCCAGCTCCAAATACAGGGGTTTGGATGGCTACACCTTC. It yields the protein CASSKYRGLDGYTF. Based on the CDR3 plus reference TRBV19 and TRBJ1-2, the full variable domain is DGGITQSPKYLFRKEGQNVTLSCEQNLNHDAMYWYRQDPGQGLRLIYYSQIVNDFQKGDIAEGYSVSREKKESFPLTVTSAQKNPTAFYLCASSKYRGLDGYTFGSGTRLTVV.

The J gene is TRBJ2-4, the V gene TRBV19, with a weak D call TRBD1 (6 bases). Looked up from germline, CDR1 is LNHDA and CDR2 is SQIVND (reference sequence). Trimming left V 6 bases short and J 3 bases short, with 15 bases between. The CDR3 spans 15 residues. The CDR3 DNA is TGTGCCAGTAGCGAACAGGGAATAGGCAAAAACATTCAGTACTTC. It yields the protein CASSEQGIGKNIQYF.

This chain uses TRBV4-2 with TRBJ2-1; TRBD2 matches at 10 bases. The CDR3 sequence is 16 residues long. V shed 4 bases, J shed 8 bases, and the junction held 11 bases outside the gene matches. Per germline, CDR1 LGHNA and CDR2 YNFKEQ. CDR3 loop: CASSPLSAGGVDEQFF. As DNA, the CDR3 is TGTGCCAGCAGCCCACTGTCAGCGGGGGGGGTAGATGAGCAGTTCTTC.

The rearrangement uses TRBV6-1 and TRBJ2-1, with a tentative D call TRBD1 (5 bases). V shed 7 bases and J shed 12 bases, with 16 bases lying between them. CDR1 and CDR2 (germline): MNHNS, SASEGT. There are 12 residues in the CDR3. The DNA for the CDR3 is TGTGCCAGCATCTCGACAGTCTGGGTGCAGTTCTTC. It specifies CASISTVWVQFF.

The chain joins TRBV13 to TRBJ2-7; a weak D match, TRBD1 (6 bases). Germline V lookup: CDR1 PRHDT, CDR2 FYEKMQ (reference sequence). The CDR3 is made up of 14 amino acids. V was cut by 4 bases and J by 5 bases, with 15 bases left in between. CDR3 bases: TGTGCCAGCAGCTCTTCAGGGGTCGGCGACGAGCAGTACTTC. It specifies CASSSSGVGDEQYF.

The DNA of the CDR3 is TGTGCCAGCAGCGTAGTAGGGGGCGAGCAGTACTTC. Protein product: CASSVVGGEQYF. The rearrangement links TRBV9 to TRBJ2-7; weak D call: TRBD1 (6 bases). V was pared by 0 bases and J by 6 bases, with 7 bases between. This CDR3 spans 12 amino acids. Germline values: CDR1 SGDLS, CDR2 YYNGEE.

The chain is built from TRBV7-6 and TRBJ1-1, with TRBD1 identical over 7 bases. The J segment lost 0 bases and the V segment lost 5 bases, leaving 9 bases of the junction unmatched. This CDR3 region has 16 residues. CDR1 is SGHVS, CDR2 FNYEAQ, per germline. In DNA, the CDR3 is TGTGCCAGCAGCCTTGCCGAGGGGGCGCTGAACACTGAAGCTTTCTTT. Residues: CASSLAEGALNTEAFF.

J is TRBJ1-2 and V is TRBV7-9; the D gene is possibly TRBD1 (5 bases). The CDR3 has 13 amino acids. Germline CDR1 and CDR2: SEHNR and FQNEAQ (reference sequence). Trimming left V 7 bases short and J 7 bases short, with 16 bases between. The CDR3 DNA follows: TGTGCCAGCACCGTCGGGGGTCTGTCTGGCTACACCTTC. Translation: CASTVGGLSGYTF.

The chain has TRBV27 and TRBJ2-7; D perhaps matches TRBD2 (6 bases). Germline CDR1 and CDR2: MNHEY and SMNVEV (reference sequence). V was pared by 5 bases and J by 3 bases, with 11 bases between. This CDR3 has 13 amino acids. The CDR3 is CASSRGTDYEQYF. CDR3 DNA: TGTGCCAGCAGTCGCGGGACCGACTACGAGCAGTACTTC.

Written as DNA, the CDR3 is TGTGCCAGCCTACCCGGGACAGGGGAATACAATGAGCAGTTCTTC. Translated, it gives CASLPGTGEYNEQFF. The chain links TRBV5-4 to TRBJ2-1, with TRBD1 matching over 10 bases. Per the germline V gene, CDR1 is SGHNT and CDR2 is YYREEE (reference sequence). V shed 7 bases and J 4 bases; nucleotides not matched to a gene: 8. This CDR3 contains 15 residues.

V usage is TRBV29-1 and J usage is TRBJ2-3, with 13 bases aligning to TRBD2. In germline, CDR1 is SQVTM, CDR2 ANQGSEA. The CDR3 runs to 16 residues. The V gene end was trimmed by 6 bases and the J gene end by 4 bases; junction bases not matched to a gene: 10. CDR3 residues: CSVVGTSGVGSDTQYF. The CDR3 DNA follows: TGCAGCGTAGTGGGGACTAGCGGGGTGGGCTCAGATACGCAGTATTTT.

The V call is TRBV6-1, the J call TRBJ1-4; 8 bases line up with TRBD1. The trim removed 5 bases at V and 3 bases at J, leaving 5 bases unmatched. Looked up from germline, CDR1 is MNHNS and CDR2 is SASEGT. The CDR3 spans 15 residues. This chain's CDR3 is CASSHYRGANEKLFF. CDR3 coding DNA: TGTGCCAGCAGTCACTACAGGGGGGCTAATGAAAAACTGTTTTTT.

V and J are TRBV10-3 and TRBJ1-1; 7 bases fit TRBD1. V lost 5 bases, J lost 3 bases, and 6 bases stayed unmatched. In germline, CDR1 is ENHRY, CDR2 SYGVKD. The CDR3 is 14 residues long. CDR3 DNA sequence: TGTGCCATCAGTTCGGACAGGTCGCACACTGAAGCTTTCTTT. It codes for CAISSDRSHTEAFF.

V is TRBV11-1 and J is TRBJ2-3; 8 bases are shared with TRBD2. This CDR3 has 12 residues. Germline trimming cut 5 bases from V and 5 bases from J; bases unmatched to any gene: 0. Germline loops: CDR1 SGHAT, CDR2 FQDESV (reference sequence). The CDR3: CASSRGGDTQYF. CDR3 DNA: TGTGCCAGCAGCCGGGGGGGAGATACGCAGTATTTT. The full variable domain, with the rest looked up from reference TRBV11-1 and TRBJ2-3, is EAEVAQSPRYKITEKSQAVAFWCDPISGHATLYWYRQILGQGPELLVQFQDESVVDDSQLPKDRFSAERLKGVDSTLKIQPAELGDSAMYLCASSRGGDTQYFGPGTRLTVL.

The chain uses TRBV28 and TRBJ2-1; 7 nucleotides line up with TRBD1. J was trimmed by 10 bases and V by 4 bases; bases with no gene match: 13. Germline-derived CDR1 and CDR2 are MDHEN and SYDVKM. The CDR3 loop spans 15 amino acids. The CDR3 reads CASSSVGQGDGEQFF. CDR3 sequence (DNA): TGTGCCAGCAGTTCAGTTGGCCAGGGGGATGGAGAGCAGTTCTTC.

J is TRBJ1-1 and V is TRBV7-8; 7 bases are a match to TRBD1. From germline, CDR1 is SGHVS and CDR2 FQNEAQ. The CDR3 runs to 16 residues. Trimming took 6 bases from V and 1 from J; bases not matched to a gene: 11. CDR3 sequence (DNA): TGTGCCAGCAGTCTAAGCCGGGACAGAGGGAACACTGAAGCTTTCTTT. It is translated as CASSLSRDRGNTEAFF.

V is TRBV10-2 and J is TRBJ2-7; D possibly corresponds to TRBD1 (6 bases). Deletions cut 4 bases from V and 3 bases from J, with 16 bases between. The CDR3 contains 15 residues. Germline V gene lookup returns CDR1 WSHSY and CDR2 SAAADI. The CDR3 spells CASSGPRDKVYEQYF. CDR3 sequence (DNA): TGCGCCAGCAGTGGCCCTCGGGACAAGGTCTACGAGCAGTACTTC.

The chain combines TRBV28 with TRBJ2-2; D gene unclear. Germline-derived CDR1 and CDR2 are MDHEN and SYDVKM. The CDR3 sequence is 13 residues long. V was clipped by 4 bases and J by 6 bases, with 9 bases between them. This chain's CDR3 is CASSSSVSGELFF. The CDR3 bases are TGTGCCAGCAGTTCCAGTGTTTCCGGGGAGCTGTTTTTT.

V and J are TRBV6-5 and TRBJ1-1, with D possibly TRBD1 on 6 matching bases. This CDR3 is 14 amino acids long. The V gene lost 2 bases and the J gene lost 6 bases, with 13 bases spanning the gap. Germline values: CDR1 MNHEY, CDR2 SVGAGI. CDR3 sequence reads: CASSYRNRAPEAFF. For the CDR3, the DNA is TGTGCCAGCAGTTACCGAAACAGGGCCCCTGAAGCTTTCTTT.